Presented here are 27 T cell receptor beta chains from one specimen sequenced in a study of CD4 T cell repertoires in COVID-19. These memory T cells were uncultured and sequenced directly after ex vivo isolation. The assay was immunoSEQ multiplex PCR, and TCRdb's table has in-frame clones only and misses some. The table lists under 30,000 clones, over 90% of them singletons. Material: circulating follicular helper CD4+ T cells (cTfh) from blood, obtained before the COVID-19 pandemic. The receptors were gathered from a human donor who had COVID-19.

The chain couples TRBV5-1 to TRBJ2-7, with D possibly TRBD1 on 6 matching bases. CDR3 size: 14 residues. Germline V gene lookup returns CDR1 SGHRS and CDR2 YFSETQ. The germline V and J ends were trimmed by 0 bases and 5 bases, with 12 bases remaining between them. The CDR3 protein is CASSLEGRGHEQYF. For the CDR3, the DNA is TGCGCCAGCAGCTTGGAGGGCAGGGGACACGAGCAGTACTTC.

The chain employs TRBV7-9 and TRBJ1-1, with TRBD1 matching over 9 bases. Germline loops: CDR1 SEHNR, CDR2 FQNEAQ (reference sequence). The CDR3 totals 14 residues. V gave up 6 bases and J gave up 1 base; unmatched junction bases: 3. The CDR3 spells CASREQGANTEAFF. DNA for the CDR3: TGTGCCAGCAGGGAACAGGGGGCGAACACTGAAGCTTTCTTT.

CDR3 region: CSVRTGGTEAFF. The CDR3 coding sequence is TGCAGCGTTAGGACAGGGGGAACTGAAGCTTTCTTT. The chain has TRBV29-1 and TRBJ1-1; TRBD1 matches 10 bases. From germline, CDR1 is SQVTM and CDR2 ANQGSEA. J gave up 5 bases and V 5 bases, and 2 bases lay outside the gene matches. CDR3 length equals 12 residues.

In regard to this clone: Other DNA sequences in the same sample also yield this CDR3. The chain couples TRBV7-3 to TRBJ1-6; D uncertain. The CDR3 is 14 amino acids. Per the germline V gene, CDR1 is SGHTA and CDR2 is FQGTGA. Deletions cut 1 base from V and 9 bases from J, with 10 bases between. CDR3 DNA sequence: TGTGCCAGCAGCTTAAAAGAGTATGGTTCACCCCTCCACTTT. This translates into CASSLKEYGSPLHF.

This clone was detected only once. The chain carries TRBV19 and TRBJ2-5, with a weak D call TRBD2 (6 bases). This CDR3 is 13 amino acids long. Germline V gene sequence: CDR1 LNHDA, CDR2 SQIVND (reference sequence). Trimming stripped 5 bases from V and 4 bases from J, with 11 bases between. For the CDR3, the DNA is TGTGCCAGTAGTCCTCGACTAGTAGAGACCCAGTACTTC. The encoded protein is CASSPRLVETQYF.

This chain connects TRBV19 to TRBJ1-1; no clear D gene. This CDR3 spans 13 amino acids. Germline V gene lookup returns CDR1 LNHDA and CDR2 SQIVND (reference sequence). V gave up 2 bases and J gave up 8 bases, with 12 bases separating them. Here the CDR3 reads CASSISLSSEAFF. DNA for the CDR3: TGTGCCAGTAGTATAAGTCTCAGTTCAGAAGCTTTCTTT.

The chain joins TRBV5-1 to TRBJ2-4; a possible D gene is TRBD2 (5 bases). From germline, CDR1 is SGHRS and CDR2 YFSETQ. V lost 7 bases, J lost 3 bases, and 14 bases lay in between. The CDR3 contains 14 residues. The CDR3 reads CASEPGYGKNIQYF. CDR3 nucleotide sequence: TGCGCCAGCGAACCGGGATACGGCAAAAACATTCAGTACTTC.

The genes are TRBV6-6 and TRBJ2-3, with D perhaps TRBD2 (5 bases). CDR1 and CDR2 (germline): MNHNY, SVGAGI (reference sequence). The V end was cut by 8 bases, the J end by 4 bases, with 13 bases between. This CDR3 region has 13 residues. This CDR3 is CASRDEGADTQYF. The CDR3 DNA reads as TGTGCCAGCCGTGACGAGGGAGCAGATACGCAGTATTTT.

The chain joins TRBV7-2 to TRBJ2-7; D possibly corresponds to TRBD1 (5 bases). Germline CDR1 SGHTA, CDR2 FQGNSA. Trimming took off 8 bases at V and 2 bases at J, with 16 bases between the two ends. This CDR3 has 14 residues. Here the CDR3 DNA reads TGTGCCAGCGCCCAAGGAAGGGGCACCTACGAGCAGTACTTC. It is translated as CASAQGRGTYEQYF. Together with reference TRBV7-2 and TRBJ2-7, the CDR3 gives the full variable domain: GAGVSQSPSNKVTEKGKDVELRCDPISGHTALYWYRQSLGQGLEFLIYFQGNSAPDKSGLPSDRFSAERTGGSVSTLTIQRTQQEDSAVYLCASAQGRGTYEQYFGPGTRLTVT.

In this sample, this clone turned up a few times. CDR3 protein: CASSLSTGANIQYF. As DNA, the CDR3 is TGTGCCAGCAGCTTGTCCACAGGGGCAAACATTCAGTACTTC. The J gene is TRBJ2-4, the V gene TRBV7-2; 7 positions agree with TRBD1. Per the germline V gene, CDR1 is SGHTA and CDR2 is FQGNSA. CDR3 length: 14 amino acids. V lost 3 bases to trimming and J lost 6 bases; unmatched junction nucleotides: 5.

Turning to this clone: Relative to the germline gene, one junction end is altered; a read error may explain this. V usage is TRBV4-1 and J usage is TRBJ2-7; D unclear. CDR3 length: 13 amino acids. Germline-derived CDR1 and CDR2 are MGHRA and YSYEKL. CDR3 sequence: CASSQDGRLPLKF. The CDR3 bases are TGCGCCAGCAGCCAAGATGGTCGACTGCCGTTAAAGTTC.

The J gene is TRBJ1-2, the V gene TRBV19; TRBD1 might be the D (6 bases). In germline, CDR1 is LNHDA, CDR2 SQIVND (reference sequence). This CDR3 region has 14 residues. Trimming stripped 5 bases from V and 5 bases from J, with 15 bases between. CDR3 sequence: CASSPTGNRYGYTF. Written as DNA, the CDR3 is TGTGCCAGTAGTCCCACAGGGAATAGGTATGGCTACACCTTC. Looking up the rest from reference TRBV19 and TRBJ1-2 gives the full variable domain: DGGITQSPKYLFRKEGQNVTLSCEQNLNHDAMYWYRQDPGQGLRLIYYSQIVNDFQKGDIAEGYSVSREKKESFPLTVTSAQKNPTAFYLCASSPTGNRYGYTFGSGTRLTVV.

CDR3 protein: CASSLGKQNTEAFF. The CDR3 coding sequence is TGTGCCAGCAGCTTAGGCAAGCAGAACACTGAAGCTTTCTTT. The chain has TRBV11-3 and TRBJ1-1; D ambiguous. The germline V gene encodes CDR1 SGHNT and CDR2 YENEEA. The CDR3 contains 14 residues. V dropped 1 base and J dropped 1 base, with 7 bases sitting between them.

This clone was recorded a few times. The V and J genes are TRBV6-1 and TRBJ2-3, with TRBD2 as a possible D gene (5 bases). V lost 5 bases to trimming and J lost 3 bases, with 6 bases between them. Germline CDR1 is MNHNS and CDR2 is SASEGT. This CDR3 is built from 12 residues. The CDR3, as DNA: TGTGCCAGCAGTCCGGGAACAGATACGCAGTATTTT. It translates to CASSPGTDTQYF.

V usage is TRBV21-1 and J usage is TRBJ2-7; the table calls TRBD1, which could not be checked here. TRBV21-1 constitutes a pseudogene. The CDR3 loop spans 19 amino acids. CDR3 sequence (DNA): TGTGCCAGCAGCAATCCGTCATGGGGGGATGACAGGGGAACGTACGAGCAGTACTTC. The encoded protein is CASSNPSWGDDRGTYEQYF.

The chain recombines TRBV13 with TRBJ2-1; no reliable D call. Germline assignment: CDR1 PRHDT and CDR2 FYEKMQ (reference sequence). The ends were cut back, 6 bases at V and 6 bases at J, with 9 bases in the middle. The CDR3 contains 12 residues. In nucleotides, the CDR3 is TGTGCCAGCAGATTCTCCCGCAATGAGCAGTTCTTC. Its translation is CASRFSRNEQFF.

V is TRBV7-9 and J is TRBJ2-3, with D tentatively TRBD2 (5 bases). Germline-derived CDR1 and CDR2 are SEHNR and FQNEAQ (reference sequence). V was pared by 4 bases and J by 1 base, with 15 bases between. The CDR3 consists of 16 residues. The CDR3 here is CASSSTQRWGTDTQYF. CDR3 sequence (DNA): TGTGCCAGCAGCTCCACCCAGCGGTGGGGCACAGATACGCAGTATTTT. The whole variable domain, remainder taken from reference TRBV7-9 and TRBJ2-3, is DTGVSQNPRHKITKRGQNVTFRCDPISEHNRLYWYRQTLGQGPEFLTYFQNEAQLEKSRLLSDRFSAERPKGSFSTLEIQRTEQGDSAMYLCASSSTQRWGTDTQYFGPGTRLTVL.

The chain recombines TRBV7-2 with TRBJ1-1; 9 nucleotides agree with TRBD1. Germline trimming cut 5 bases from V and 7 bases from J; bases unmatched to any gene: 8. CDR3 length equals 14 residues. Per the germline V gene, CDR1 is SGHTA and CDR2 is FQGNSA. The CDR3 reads CASSPPGQGFEAFF. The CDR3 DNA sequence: TGTGCCAGCAGCCCGCCGGGACAGGGTTTTGAAGCTTTCTTT.

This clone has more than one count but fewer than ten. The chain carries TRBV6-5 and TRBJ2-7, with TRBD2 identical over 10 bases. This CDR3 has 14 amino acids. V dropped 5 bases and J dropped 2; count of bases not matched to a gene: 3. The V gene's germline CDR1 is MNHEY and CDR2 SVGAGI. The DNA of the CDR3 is TGTGCCAGCAGTCAAACTAGCGGGACCTACGAGCAGTACTTC. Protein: CASSQTSGTYEQYF.

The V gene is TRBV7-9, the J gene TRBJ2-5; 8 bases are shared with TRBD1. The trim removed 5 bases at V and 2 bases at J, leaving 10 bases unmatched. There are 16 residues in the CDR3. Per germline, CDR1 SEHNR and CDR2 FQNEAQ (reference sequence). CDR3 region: CASSPWDRPTQETQYF. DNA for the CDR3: TGTGCCAGCAGCCCATGGGACAGGCCTACTCAAGAGACCCAGTACTTC.

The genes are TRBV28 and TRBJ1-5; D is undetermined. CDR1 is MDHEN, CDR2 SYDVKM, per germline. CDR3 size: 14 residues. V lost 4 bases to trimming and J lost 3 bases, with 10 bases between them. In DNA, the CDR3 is TGTGCCAGCAGTTCCACCACAGCCAATCAGCCCCAGCATTTT. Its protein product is CASSSTTANQPQHF. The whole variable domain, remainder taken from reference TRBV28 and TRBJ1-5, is DVKVTQSSRYLVKRTGEKVFLECVQDMDHENMFWYRQDPGLGLRLIYFSYDVKMKEKGDIPEGYSVSREKKERFSLILESASTNQTSMYLCASSSTTANQPQHFGDGTRLSIL.

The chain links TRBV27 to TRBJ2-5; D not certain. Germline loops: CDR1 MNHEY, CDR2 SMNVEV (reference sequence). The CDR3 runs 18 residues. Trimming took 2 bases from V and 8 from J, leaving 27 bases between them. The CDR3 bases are TGTGCCAGCAGTTTAGGGCCAGCTGTTGCCGTCCCCCCGGTAACCCAGTACTTC. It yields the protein CASSLGPAVAVPPVTQYF.

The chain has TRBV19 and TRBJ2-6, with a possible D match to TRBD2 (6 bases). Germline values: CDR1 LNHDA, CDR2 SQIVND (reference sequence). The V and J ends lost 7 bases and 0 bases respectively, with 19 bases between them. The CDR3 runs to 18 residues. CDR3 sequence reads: CASTPNWREFSGANVLTF. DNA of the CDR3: TGTGCCAGTACCCCAAATTGGAGGGAATTCTCTGGGGCCAACGTCCTGACTTTC.

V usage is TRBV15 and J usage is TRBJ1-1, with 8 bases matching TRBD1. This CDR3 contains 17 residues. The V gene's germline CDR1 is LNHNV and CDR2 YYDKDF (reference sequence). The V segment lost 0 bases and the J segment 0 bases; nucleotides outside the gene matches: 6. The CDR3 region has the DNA TGTGCCACCAGCAGAGACTACTCGGGACAGGTGAACACTGAAGCTTTCTTT. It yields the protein CATSRDYSGQVNTEAFF.

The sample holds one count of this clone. As DNA, the CDR3 is TGTGCCAGCAGTCCCGGGTCGGAACGGAGCCACACCTTC. Protein sequence: CASSPGSERSHTF. The chain carries TRBV6-1 and TRBJ1-2; D gene uncertain. This CDR3 is built from 13 residues. The germline CDR1 and CDR2 sequences are MNHNS and SASEGT. V lost 5 bases and J lost 12, with 19 bases in between.

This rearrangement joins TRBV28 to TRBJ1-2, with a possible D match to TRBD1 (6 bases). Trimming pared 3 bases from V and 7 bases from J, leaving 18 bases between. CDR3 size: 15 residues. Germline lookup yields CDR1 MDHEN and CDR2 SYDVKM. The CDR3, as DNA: TGTGCCAGCAGTTTCTCTGGGGGCTCAACCGGTGGCTACACCTTC. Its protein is CASSFSGGSTGGYTF.

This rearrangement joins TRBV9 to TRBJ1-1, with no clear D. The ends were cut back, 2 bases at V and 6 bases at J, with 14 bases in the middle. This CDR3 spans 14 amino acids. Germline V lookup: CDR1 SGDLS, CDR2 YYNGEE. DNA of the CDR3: TGTGCCAGCAGCGTCGGCAGCCCGAGGGCTGAAGCTTTCTTT. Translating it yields CASSVGSPRAEAFF.